A single sample gave rise to the 2 T cell receptor beta chains below, sequenced in a study of blood T cell repertoires in COVID-19 (dated by TCRdb to about 2020). Library method: the immunoSEQ multiplex PCR assay. TCRdb retrieved this table from immuneACCESS and kept in-frame rearrangements only. Not all clones are present; in checked studies, unresolved V genes account for under half, and no reason is known for the remainder. In all, the sample holds over 250,000 clones, and more than 75% of those were seen once. The ten biggest clones cover about 2.6% of the sample. Sequenced input: PBMCs or T cells enriched from blood (not recorded which). The source of these receptors is a woman between 18 and 30 years old who had recovered from COVID-19.

The genes are TRBV4-3 and TRBJ1-2; TRBD1 is a possible D gene (5 bases). V was trimmed by 3 bases and J by 6 bases, leaving 20 bases between them. Germline values: CDR1 LGHNA, CDR2 YSLEER. The CDR3 sequence is 16 residues long. CDR3 DNA sequence: TGCGCCAGCAGCCAGTACCCCGCAGCAGGGCTCGATGGCTACACCTTC. Its translation: CASSQYPAAGLDGYTF.

The genes are TRBV9 and TRBJ1-1, with D possibly TRBD1 on 5 matching bases. This CDR3 region has 19 residues. V was cut by 0 bases and J by 1 base, with 22 bases left in between. Germline CDR1 is SGDLS and CDR2 is YYNGEE. The chain's CDR3 is CASSVAGGGESIANTEAFF. The CDR3 bases are TGTGCCAGCAGCGTAGCTGGGGGAGGGGAGTCGATCGCGAACACTGAAGCTTTCTTT.